The 5 T cell receptor beta chains in this list originate from one sample, sequenced in a study of OX40 agonist ivuxolimab in advanced cancers. Data came from immunoSEQ multiplex PCR; TCRdb stores just in-frame clones and leaves some out. The sample records tens of thousands of clones, about 91% being singletons. The material sequenced was CD4+ or CD8+ T cells sorted from blood, taken in a trial of the OX40 agonist ivuxolimab. These receptors were taken from an adult with an advanced solid tumor such as melanoma, head and neck, liver or kidney cancer.

V gene TRBV21-1 combines with J gene TRBJ1-5; the table calls TRBD1, which could not be checked here. TRBV21-1 is a pseudogene. The CDR3 is 18 residues long. The CDR3 protein is CASSKSQWGRQANQPQHF. The CDR3 nucleotides read TGTGCCAGCAGCAAATCACAATGGGGACGACAGGCTAATCAGCCCCAGCATTTT.

The chain links TRBV18 to TRBJ2-5; 9 positions match TRBD1. V shed 1 base, J shed 3 bases, and the junction held 0 bases outside the gene matches. The CDR3 length is 14 residues. From germline, CDR1 is KGHSH and CDR2 LQKENI. The CDR3 reads CASSPRTGEETQYF. CDR3 DNA: TGTGCCAGCTCACCACGGACAGGGGAAGAGACCCAGTACTTC.

This clone was counted a single time. The chain combines TRBV28 with TRBJ2-7; D may correspond to TRBD1 or TRBD2 (5 bases each). Germline CDR1 reads MDHEN; CDR2 reads SYDVKM. There are 13 residues in the CDR3. Trimming left V 5 bases short and J 7 bases short, with 15 bases between. The DNA for the CDR3 is TGTGCCAGCAGTCTGGGACGGGAAATGGAGCAGTACTTC. Translated, it gives CASSLGREMEQYF.

J is TRBJ2-3 and V is TRBV6-6, with 7 nucleotides matching TRBD1. V was clipped by 6 bases and J by 9 bases; unmatched bases: 9. The CDR3 totals 13 residues. CDR1 is MNHNY and CDR2 is SVGAGI in the germline V gene (reference sequence). The DNA of the CDR3 is TGTGCCAGCAGGAATGAGATACAGGGGACGCAGTATTTT. It translates to CASRNEIQGTQYF.

This clone was observed once. The chain uses TRBV18 and TRBJ2-1, with TRBD1 matching over 7 bases. Germline V gives CDR1 KGHSH, CDR2 LQKENI. There are 17 residues in the CDR3. V was pared by 0 bases and J by 1 base, with 6 bases of the junction left unmatched. The CDR3 DNA sequence: TGTGCCAGCTCACCACCCGGGACAGCGATTTCCTACAATGAGCAGTTCTTC. Amino acid sequence: CASSPPGTAISYNEQFF. The variable domain in full, completed from reference TRBV18 and TRBJ2-1, reads NAGVMQNPRHLVRRRGQEARLRCSPMKGHSHVYWYRQLPEEGLKFMVYLQKENIIDESGMPKERFSAEFPKEGPSILRIQQVVRGDSAAYFCASSPPGTAISYNEQFFGPGTRLTVL.